A single TCR beta chain is shown here with its context. The sample belongs to a study of blood T cell repertoires in COVID-19. Data came from immunoSEQ multiplex PCR; TCRdb stores just in-frame clones and leaves some out. The sample contains 250,000 or so clones, approximately 91% of which appear only once. The V gene lost 0 bases and the J gene lost 2 bases, with 14 bases spanning the gap. CDR3 length: 16 amino acids. Per the germline V gene, CDR1 is MNHEY and CDR2 is SVGAGI. The chain combines TRBV6-5 with TRBJ2-7; a possible D gene is TRBD2 (6 bases). The TCR was taken from a human donor in a cohort exposed to, infected with or recovered from COVID-19 (not recorded which). The donor label of this sample is uncertain. The material sequenced was PBMCs or T cells enriched from blood (not recorded which). The CDR3 here is CASSYSQVGLPYEQYF. CDR3 DNA sequence: TGTGCCAGCAGTTACTCGCAAGTAGGACTACCCTACGAGCAGTACTTC.